The clone carrying this T cell receptor beta chain was picked up a small number of times. Its matching antigen is unknown. This sample was taken from a study of CD8 T cells in ankylosing spondylitis. Construction of TCR beta libraries was performed using quantitative 5'-RACE with molecular barcodes. One entry per CDR3 protein results from TCRdb running MiXCR on the 5' RACE reads. The sample contains 350,000 to 550,000 distinct CDR3 sequences, more than 25% of which appear only once. From germline, CDR1 is SGHTA and CDR2 FQGNSA. The ends lost 1 base at V and 8 bases at J; junction bases unmatched: 5. CDR3 length: 14 residues. Study findings and constraints: For ankylosing spondylitis blood, a TCR beta motif of about eight highly homologous variants appeared characteristic. Clones that were linked to disease were CD8+ and were relatively rare in peripheral blood. Reports say disease-linked clones showed up significantly more in matched ankylosing spondylitis synovial fluid.

Input material: blood, either unsorted or a sorted T cell fraction (not recorded which). This receptor was identified in a male donor with ankylosing spondylitis. This chain links TRBV7-2 with TRBJ2-1, with TRBD2 matching 7 bases. The CDR3 loop is CASSLGLAVHEQFF. The CDR3 region has the DNA TGTGCCAGCAGCTTAGGGCTAGCGGTTCATGAGCAGTTCTTC.